This T cell receptor (beta chain) is from a study of blood T cells in healthy people across ages (dated by TCRdb to between 2014 and 2016). As for the study more broadly: In model experiments, roughly one uniquely barcoded TCR beta cDNA molecule per two T cells was captured by template switching. Age-related changes in TCR beta repertoire diversity were measured in the study by deep sequencing normalized with unique cDNA molecular identifiers. Two additional independent replicas of 1 million unique cDNA reads from the same blood draw were analyzed for two donors (one aged 18 to 29 and one aged 80 or older). Donors were grouped into four age groups: young (average 16 years), middle-aged (approximately 41), aged (over 55) and long-lived (about 90). To avoid experimental bias, donors of different ages were spread randomly across the sequencing lanes. The paper's findings and limits, for the study overall: A strong correlation was found between observed TCR beta diversity and the percentage of naive T cells measured by flow cytometry. Observed TCR beta diversity per million T cells fell roughly linearly with age, and a significant reduction was already apparent by age approximately 40. Estimates of total diversity from one million sequenced T cells were regarded as lower bounds and underestimates. Bulk unsorted PBMC profiling prevented conclusive comparison of naive and antigen-experienced compartments. The long-lived group showed more naive CD4+ T cells, fewer expanded clones and increased TCR diversity than the aged group, suggesting age selection. Because donor CMV infection status was unknown, age-related changes in expanded clonotypes were potentially confounded.

As regards this clonotype: Its antigen remains unidentified. Germline is not matched at one junction end, which may reflect a read error.

The donors were 40 or so Caucasian individuals from Russia, aged roughly 6 to 100 years, who were systemically healthy. Each donor gave 8.5 to 10 milliliters of peripheral blood, collected into EDTA-treated Vacutainer tubes. Ficoll-Paque density-gradient centrifugation was used to isolate PBMCs, with at least 6.5 million per sample. Total RNA, at least 5 micrograms per sample, was extracted from PBMCs with Trizol reagent. For every donor, flow cytometry on a PBMC aliquot measured the percentage of naive CD45RAhigh/CD27high T cells. The library relied on 5' RACE. The sample was run on an Illumina HiSeq 2500. A second roughly 7 to 11 cycle PCR used a sample-barcoded 5' primer and a J-beta primer mix. A unique molecular identifier was introduced onto each TCR beta cDNA molecule by a template-switch 5' adaptor carrying 12 random nucleotides. At least 2.5 million CDR3-containing paired-end reads were obtained from each sample. The Mint cDNA synthesis kit, primed by a TRBC-specific oligonucleotide, was used to synthesize first-strand cDNA from all RNA. After uracil-DNA glycosylase treatment, a first 18-cycle PCR used universal primers M1SS and BC2_uni_R on all cDNA. Per the original workflow: Each sample was normalized by randomly selecting 1 million high-quality reads, each carrying a distinct molecular identifier. Instead of being binned into consensus sequences, reads with shared molecular identifiers were discarded. MiTCR, with a Q25 quality threshold and the strictest error-elimination algorithm, was used for CDR3 identification, clonotype clustering and error correction. A nonparametric unseen species model with Euler transformation was used to estimate lower-bound total TCR beta diversity. TCRdb reanalyzed the raw reads on its own, using fastp at Q25 for trimming and MiXCR for clone calling, and kept in-frame beta chains. Merged by CDR3 protein, the rows form single entries marked with the most common genes and DNA. These V and J calls rely on TCRdb rather than the paper's analysis. Recorded for this sample are about a million distinct CDR3 sequences; roughly 51% of them occurred a single time. The ten most abundant clones make up about a fifth of the sample.

Taken from cysteine to phenylalanine, the CDR3 has 15 residues. CDR3 DNA only is kept here, 45 bases in frame from base 1. According to the germline V gene, CDR1 reads SGHRS and CDR2 reads YFSETQ. This clonotype was sampled from a woman between 55 and 75 years old in good health. The rearranged chain carries TRBV5-1 and TRBJ1-5, and 7 bases in between align with TRBD1. Sequencing was carried out using blood. The DNA sequence is as follows: TGCGCCAGCAGCGAAACAGGGGCCCCGAATCAGCCCCAACATTTT. Translation gives CASSETGAPNQPQHF.